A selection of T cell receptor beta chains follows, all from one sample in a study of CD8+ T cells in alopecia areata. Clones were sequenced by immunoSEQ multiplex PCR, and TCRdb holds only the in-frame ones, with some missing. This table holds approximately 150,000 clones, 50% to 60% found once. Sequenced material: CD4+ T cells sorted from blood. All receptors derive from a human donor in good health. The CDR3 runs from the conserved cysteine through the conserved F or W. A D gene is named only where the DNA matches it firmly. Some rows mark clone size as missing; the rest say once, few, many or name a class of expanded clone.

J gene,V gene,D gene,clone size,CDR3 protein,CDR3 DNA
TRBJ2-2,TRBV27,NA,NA,CASSLRQATGELFF,TGTGCCAGCAGTCTCCGACAGGCCACCGGGGAGCTGTTTTTT
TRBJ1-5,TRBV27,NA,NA,CASSFRSLSNQPQHF,TGTGCCAGCAGTTTCAGGTCTCTTAGCAATCAGCCCCAGCATTTT
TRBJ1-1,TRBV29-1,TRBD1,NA,CSASTGFTTEAFF,TGCAGCGCTTCGACAGGGTTTACCACTGAAGCTTTCTTT
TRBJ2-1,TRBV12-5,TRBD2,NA,CASGLGLAASYNEQFF,TGTGCTAGTGGTTTGGGGCTAGCGGCGTCCTACAATGAGCAGTTCTTC
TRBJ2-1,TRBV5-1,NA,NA,CASSLVGEDYNEQFF,TGCGCCAGCAGCTTGGTGGGGGAGGACTACAATGAGCAGTTCTTC
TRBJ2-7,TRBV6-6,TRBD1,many,CASTLNPWTGSHEQYF,TGTGCCAGCACCTTAAACCCCTGGACAGGGAGCCACGAGCAGTACTTC
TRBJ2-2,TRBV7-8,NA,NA,CASTRRVPNTGELFF,TGTGCCAGCACAAGGCGGGTCCCGAACACCGGGGAGCTGTTTTTT
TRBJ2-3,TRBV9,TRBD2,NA,CASSGGLVWDTQYF,TGTGCCAGCAGCGGGGGACTAGTCTGGGATACGCAGTATTTT
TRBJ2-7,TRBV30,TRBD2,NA,CASRLAGSDEQYF,TGTGCCTCGAGACTAGCGGGAAGCGACGAGCAGTACTTC
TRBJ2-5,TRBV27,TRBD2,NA,CASSARGGVQETQYF,TGTGCCAGCAGTGCCCGGGGAGGGGTTCAAGAGACCCAGTACTTC
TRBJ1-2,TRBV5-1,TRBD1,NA,CASSHISGTAPVYGYTF,TGCGCCAGCAGCCACATCTCCGGGACAGCACCTGTCTATGGCTACACCTTC
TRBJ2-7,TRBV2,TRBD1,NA,CASSGQGPQYF,TGTGCCAGCAGTGGACAGGGGCCGCAGTACTTC
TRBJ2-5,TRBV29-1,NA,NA,CSVVRGETQYF,TGCAGCGTTGTACGGGGGGAGACCCAGTACTTC
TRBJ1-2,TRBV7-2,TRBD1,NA,CASSLVLQGGGYTF,TGTGCCAGCAGCTTAGTCTTACAGGGGGGAGGCTACACCTTC
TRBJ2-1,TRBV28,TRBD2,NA,CASIPLAGAKGEQFF,TGTGCCAGCATTCCTCTAGCGGGAGCAAAGGGTGAGCAGTTCTTC
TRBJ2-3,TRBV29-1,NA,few,CSVELTRTFTDTQYF,TGCAGCGTTGAATTGACACGGACCTTCACAGATACGCAGTATTTT
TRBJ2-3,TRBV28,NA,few,CASSVQGGGTQYF,TGTGCCAGCAGTGTACAGGGAGGGGGTACGCAGTATTTT
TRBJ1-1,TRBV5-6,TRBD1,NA,CASRESTGANTEAFF,TGTGCCAGCAGGGAGTCTACAGGGGCGAACACTGAAGCTTTCTTT
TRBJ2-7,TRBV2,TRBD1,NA,CASRFRDRGGEQYF,TGTGCCAGCAGATTCCGGGACAGGGGTGGGGAGCAGTACTTC
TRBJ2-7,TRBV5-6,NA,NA,CASSGPSSYEQYF,TGTGCCAGCAGCGGACCTAGCTCCTACGAGCAGTACTTC
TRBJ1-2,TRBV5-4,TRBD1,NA,CASSLDRGLDGYTF,TGTGCCAGCAGCCTCGACAGGGGGCTGGATGGCTACACCTTC
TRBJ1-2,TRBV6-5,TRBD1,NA,CASSYGTGNYGYTF,TGTGCCAGCAGTTACGGGACAGGGAACTATGGCTACACCTTC
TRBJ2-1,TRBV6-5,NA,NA,CASSPGVYEQFF,TGTGCCAGCAGTCCAGGGGTCTATGAGCAGTTCTTC
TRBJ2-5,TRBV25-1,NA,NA,CASSVWGQETQYF,TGTGCCAGCAGTGTGTGGGGACAAGAGACCCAGTACTTC
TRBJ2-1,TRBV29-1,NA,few,CSVVQNPLNEQFF,TGCAGCGTTGTGCAGAACCCGCTCAATGAGCAGTTCTTC
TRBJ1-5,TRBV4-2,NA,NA,CASSQRGYNQPQHF,TGTGCCAGCAGCCAAAGGGGGTACAATCAGCCCCAGCATTTT
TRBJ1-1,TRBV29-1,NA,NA,CSVDRNTEAFF,TGCAGCGTCGACAGGAACACTGAAGCTTTCTTT
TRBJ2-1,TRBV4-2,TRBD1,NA,CASSQDRGLAYNEQFF,TGTGCCAGCAGCCAGGACAGGGGTTTAGCCTACAATGAGCAGTTCTTC
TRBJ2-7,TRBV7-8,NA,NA,CASSLSDGAYEQYF,TGTGCCAGCAGCTTGTCCGACGGAGCCTACGAGCAGTACTTC
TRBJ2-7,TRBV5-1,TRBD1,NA,CASSGTGPYEQYF,TGCGCCAGCAGCGGGACAGGCCCTTACGAGCAGTACTTC
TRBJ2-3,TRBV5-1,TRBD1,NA,CASSLGDRGLGSTDTQYF,TGCGCCAGCAGCTTGGGTGACAGGGGTCTTGGGAGCACAGATACGCAGTATTTT
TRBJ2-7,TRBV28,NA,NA,CVVGGSSYEQYF,TGTGTCGTAGGGGGGAGCTCCTACGAGCAGTACTTC
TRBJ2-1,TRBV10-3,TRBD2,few,CAISPAGGVYEQFF,TGTGCCATCAGTCCAGCGGGAGGGGTGTATGAGCAGTTCTTC
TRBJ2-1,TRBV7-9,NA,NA,CASSSRGQAGSYNEQFF,TGTGCCAGCAGCTCCCGGGGGCAAGCCGGCTCCTACAATGAGCAGTTCTTC
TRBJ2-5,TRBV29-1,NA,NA,CSVERSGVEETQYF,TGCAGCGTGGAGAGGAGTGGGGTAGAAGAGACCCAGTACTTC
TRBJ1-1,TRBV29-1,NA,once,CSVALLLGARAFF,TGCAGCGTTGCCCTACTGTTAGGGGCGAGGGCTTTCTTT
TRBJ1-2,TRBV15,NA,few,CATSTQRGGNYGYTF,TGTGCCACCAGCACTCAGAGGGGGGGCAACTATGGCTACACCTTC
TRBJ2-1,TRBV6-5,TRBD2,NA,CASSSAGTRGYNEQFF,TGTGCCAGCAGTTCTGCCGGGACTAGGGGTTACAATGAGCAGTTCTTC
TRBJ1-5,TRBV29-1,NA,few,CSVSSFDPNQPQHF,TGCAGCGTCTCCTCATTCGATCCGAATCAGCCCCAGCATTTT
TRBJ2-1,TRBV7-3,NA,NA,CASSLKGGTLNHEQFF,TGTGCCAGCAGCTTAAAAGGGGGGACCCTAAACCATGAGCAGTTCTTC